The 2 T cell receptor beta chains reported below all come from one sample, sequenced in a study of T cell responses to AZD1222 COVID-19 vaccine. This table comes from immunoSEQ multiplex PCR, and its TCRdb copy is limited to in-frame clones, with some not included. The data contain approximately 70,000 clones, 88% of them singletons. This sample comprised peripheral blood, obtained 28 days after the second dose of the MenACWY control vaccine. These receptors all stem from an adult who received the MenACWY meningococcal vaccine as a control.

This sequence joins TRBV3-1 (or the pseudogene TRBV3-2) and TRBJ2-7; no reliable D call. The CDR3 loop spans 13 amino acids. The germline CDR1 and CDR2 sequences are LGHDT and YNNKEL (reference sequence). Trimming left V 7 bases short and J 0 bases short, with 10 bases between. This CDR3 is CASTLPHSYEQYF. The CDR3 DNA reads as TGTGCCAGCACCCTACCGCACTCCTACGAGCAGTACTTC.

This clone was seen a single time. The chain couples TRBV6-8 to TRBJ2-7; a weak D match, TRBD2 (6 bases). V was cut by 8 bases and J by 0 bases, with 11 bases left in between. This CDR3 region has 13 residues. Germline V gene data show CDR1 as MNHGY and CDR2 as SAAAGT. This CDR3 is CASDWRVSYEQYF. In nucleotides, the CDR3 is TGTGCCAGCGACTGGAGGGTCTCCTACGAGCAGTACTTC.